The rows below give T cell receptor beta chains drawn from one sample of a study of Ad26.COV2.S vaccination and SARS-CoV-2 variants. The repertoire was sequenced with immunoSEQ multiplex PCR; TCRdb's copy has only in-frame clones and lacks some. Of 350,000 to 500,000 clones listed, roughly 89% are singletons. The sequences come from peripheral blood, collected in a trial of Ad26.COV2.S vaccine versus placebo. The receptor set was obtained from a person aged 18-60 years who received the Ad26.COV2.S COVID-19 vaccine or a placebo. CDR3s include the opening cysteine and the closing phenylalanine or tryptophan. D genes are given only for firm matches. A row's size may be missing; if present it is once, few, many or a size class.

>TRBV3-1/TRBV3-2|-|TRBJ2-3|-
CASSQDRNNKGTQYF
TGTGCCAGCAGCCAAGATAGGAACAATAAGGGTACGCAGTATTTT
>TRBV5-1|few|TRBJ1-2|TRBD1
CASSRGQAYGYTF
TGCGCCAGCAGCCGAGGACAGGCCTACGGCTACACCTTC
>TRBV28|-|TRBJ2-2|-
CASSIVVGNTGELFF
TGTGCCAGCAGCATCGTTGTGGGGAACACCGGGGAGCTGTTTTTT
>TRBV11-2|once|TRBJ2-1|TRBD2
CASSSRGGSYNEQFF
TGTGCCAGCAGCTCCCGGGGGGGCTCCTACAATGAGCAGTTCTTC
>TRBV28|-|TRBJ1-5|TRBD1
CASSLTGSPLNQPQHF
TGTGCCAGCAGTTTGACAGGGTCCCCTTTGAATCAGCCCCAGCATTTT
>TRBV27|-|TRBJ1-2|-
CASTQQGEGYTF
TGTGCCAGCACCCAACAGGGAGAAGGCTACACCTTC
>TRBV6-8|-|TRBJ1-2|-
CASSARAETWGYTF
TGTGCCAGCAGTGCGAGGGCGGAGACTTGGGGCTACACCTTC
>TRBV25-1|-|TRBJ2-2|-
CASSESVSPSTGELFF
TGTGCCAGCAGTGAATCAGTCAGCCCAAGCACCGGGGAGCTGTTTTTT
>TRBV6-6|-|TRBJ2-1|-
CASSPTGFYNEQFF
TGTGCCAGCAGTCCCACAGGCTTTTATAATGAGCAGTTCTTC
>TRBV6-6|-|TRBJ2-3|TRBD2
CASSHYPNLAGVSTDTQYF
TGTGCCAGCAGCCACTATCCCAATCTAGCGGGGGTCTCCACAGATACGCAGTATTTT
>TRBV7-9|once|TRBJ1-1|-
CASSLSTYTEAFF
TGTGCCAGCAGCTTATCGACATATACTGAAGCTTTCTTT
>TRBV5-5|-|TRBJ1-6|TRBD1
CASSLTGGGSPLHF
TGTGCCAGCAGCTTGACAGGGGGCGGGTCACCCCTCCACTTT
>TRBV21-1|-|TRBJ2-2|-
CASSERQGLDTGELFF
TGTGCCAGCAGCGAACGACAGGGGTTGGACACCGGGGAGCTGTTTTTT
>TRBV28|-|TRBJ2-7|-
CASSRGYEQYF
TGTGCCAGCAGTAGGGGCTACGAGCAGTACTTC
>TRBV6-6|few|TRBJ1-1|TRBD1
CASAQGLITEAFF
TGTGCCAGCGCACAGGGGTTGATCACTGAAGCTTTCTTT
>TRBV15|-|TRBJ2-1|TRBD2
CATSRDVFGGYEQFF
TGTGCCACCAGCAGAGATGTATTCGGGGGGTATGAGCAGTTCTTC
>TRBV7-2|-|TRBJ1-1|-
CASSSHPQLTEAFF
TGTGCCAGCAGCTCCCACCCTCAACTCACTGAAGCTTTCTTT
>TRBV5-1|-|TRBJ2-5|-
CASSLYSQETQYF
TGCGCCAGCAGCTTGTACAGCCAAGAGACCCAGTACTTC
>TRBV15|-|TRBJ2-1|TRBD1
CATSRGQPNNEQFF
TGTGCCACCAGCAGGGGACAGCCTAACAATGAGCAGTTCTTC
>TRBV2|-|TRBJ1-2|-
CASRWDFYGYTF
TGTGCCAGCAGGTGGGACTTTTATGGCTACACCTTC
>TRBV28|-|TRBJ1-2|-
CAANRYYGYTF
TGTGCGGCGAATAGATACTATGGCTACACCTTC
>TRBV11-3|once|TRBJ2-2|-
CASRSSQGYTGELFF
TGTGCCAGCAGGTCCTCCCAGGGGTACACCGGGGAGCTGTTTTTT
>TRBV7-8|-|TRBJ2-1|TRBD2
CASSLGRDYLYNEQFF
TGTGCCAGCAGCTTAGGACGGGACTACCTCTACAATGAGCAGTTCTTC
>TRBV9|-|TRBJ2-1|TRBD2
CASSPWGGGNEQFF
TGTGCCAGCAGCCCCTGGGGGGGAGGGAATGAGCAGTTCTTC
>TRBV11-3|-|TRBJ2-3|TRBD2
CASSLGQRESADTQYF
TGTGCCAGCAGCTTAGGGCAGCGGGAGTCTGCAGATACGCAGTATTTT
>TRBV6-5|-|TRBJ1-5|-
CASHPGSGQPQHF
TGTGCCAGCCATCCTGGATCGGGTCAGCCCCAGCATTTT
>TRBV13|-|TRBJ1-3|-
CASSLRQAGNTIYF
TGTGCCAGCAGCTTACGACAGGCCGGAAACACCATATATTTT
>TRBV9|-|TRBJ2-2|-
CASSVVGGFRTGELFF
TGTGCCAGCAGCGTAGTTGGGGGGTTTCGCACCGGGGAGCTGTTTTTT
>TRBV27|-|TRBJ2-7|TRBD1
CASSLSTGGRYEQYF
TGTGCCAGCAGTTTATCGACAGGGGGCCGGTACGAGCAGTACTTC
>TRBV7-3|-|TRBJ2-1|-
CASSQTIRTVNEQFF
TGTGCCAGCAGCCAAACAATCAGGACAGTCAATGAGCAGTTCTTC
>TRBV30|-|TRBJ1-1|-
CAWSLKGGAFF
TGTGCCTGGAGTCTGAAGGGGGGAGCTTTCTTT
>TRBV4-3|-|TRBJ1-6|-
CASSQDVAQGEWFRSPLHF
TGCGCCAGCAGCCAAGATGTGGCACAGGGCGAGTGGTTTAGATCACCCCTCCACTTT
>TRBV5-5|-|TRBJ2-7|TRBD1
CASSLHRGSYEQYF
TGTGCCAGCAGTCTACACAGGGGTTCCTACGAGCAGTACTTC
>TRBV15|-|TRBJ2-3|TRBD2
CATSRMAGREYPDTQYF
TGTGCCACCAGCAGAATGGCCGGGCGGGAGTATCCTGATACGCAGTATTTT
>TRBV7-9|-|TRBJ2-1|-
CASSLGEYYNEQFF
TGTGCCAGCAGCTTAGGCGAATACTACAATGAGCAGTTCTTC
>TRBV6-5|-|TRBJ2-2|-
CASRRGGNTGELFF
TGTGCCAGCCGTAGGGGCGGAAACACCGGGGAGCTGTTTTTT
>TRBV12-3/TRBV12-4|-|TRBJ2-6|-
CASSIVEANVLTF
TGTGCCAGCAGTATAGTGGAAGCCAACGTCCTGACTTTC
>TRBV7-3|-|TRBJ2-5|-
CASSLYGGQETQYF
TGTGCCAGCAGCTTATATGGGGGGCAAGAGACCCAGTACTTC
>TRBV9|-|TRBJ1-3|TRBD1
CASSGRQGAHGNTIYF
TGTGCCAGCAGCGGTCGACAGGGGGCTCATGGAAACACCATATATTTT
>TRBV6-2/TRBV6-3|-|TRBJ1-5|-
CASSPRDSNQPQHF
TGTGCCAGCAGTCCCCGGGACTCTAATCAGCCCCAGCATTTT
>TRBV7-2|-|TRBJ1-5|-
CASSFSGFGQPQHF
TGTGCCAGCAGCTTTTCGGGGTTCGGTCAGCCCCAGCATTTT
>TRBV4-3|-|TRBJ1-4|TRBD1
CASSQAQGYEKLFF
TGCGCCAGCAGCCAAGCACAGGGGTATGAAAAACTGTTTTTT
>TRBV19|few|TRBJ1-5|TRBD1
CASSWTGFNQPQHF
TGTGCCAGTAGCTGGACAGGGTTCAATCAGCCCCAGCATTTT
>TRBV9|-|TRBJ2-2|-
CASSVVGAGELFF
TGTGCCAGCAGCGTAGTCGGGGCCGGGGAGCTGTTTTTT
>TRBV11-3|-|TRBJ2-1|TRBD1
CASSSQPGQGANEQFF
TGTGCCAGCAGCTCCCAGCCGGGACAGGGGGCAAATGAGCAGTTCTTC
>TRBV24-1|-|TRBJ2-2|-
CATMDFMNTGELFF
TGTGCCACCATGGACTTTATGAACACCGGGGAGCTGTTTTTT
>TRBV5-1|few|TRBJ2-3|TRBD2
CASSWLAGYTDTQYF
TGCGCCAGCAGCTGGCTAGCGGGATACACAGATACGCAGTATTTT
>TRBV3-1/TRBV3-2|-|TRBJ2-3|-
CASSQERVTQYF
TGTGCCAGCAGCCAAGAAAGAGTTACGCAGTATTTT
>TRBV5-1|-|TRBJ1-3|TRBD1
CASSLEPQGASGNTIYF
TGCGCCAGCAGCTTGGAGCCGCAGGGGGCCTCTGGAAACACCATATATTTT
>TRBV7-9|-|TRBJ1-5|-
CASSLTDNQPQHF
TGTGCCAGCAGCTTGACAGACAATCAGCCCCAGCATTTT
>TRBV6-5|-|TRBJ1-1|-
CASRVKGDTEAFF
TGTGCCAGCAGAGTGAAAGGAGACACTGAAGCTTTCTTT
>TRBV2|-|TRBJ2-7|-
CASSEKGVGGYEQYF
TGTGCCAGCAGTGAAAAGGGTGTAGGGGGATACGAGCAGTACTTC
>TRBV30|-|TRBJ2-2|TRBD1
CAWSYDRVGTGELFF
TGTGCCTGGAGTTACGACAGGGTCGGCACCGGGGAGCTGTTTTTT
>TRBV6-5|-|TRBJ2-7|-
CASSYNRDTQYF
TGTGCCAGCAGTTACAACCGGGACACGCAGTACTTC
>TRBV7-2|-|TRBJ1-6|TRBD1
CASSYRDRGSPLHF
TGTGCCAGCAGCTACCGGGACAGGGGTTCACCCCTCCACTTT